The 4 T cell receptor beta chains below all came from one sample that was sequenced in a study of blood T cell repertoires in COVID-19. Profiling relied on immunoSEQ multiplex PCR, and the TCRdb table lists in-frame clones only, not all of them. This table has roughly 240,000 clones, around 88% appearing once. The sample taken for sequencing was PBMCs or T cells enriched from blood (not recorded which). These TCRs come from a woman in her forties or fifties who had recovered from COVID-19.

This chain uses TRBV9 with TRBJ2-6; 8 bases line up with TRBD1. Per the germline V gene, CDR1 is SGDLS and CDR2 is YYNGEE. The V and J ends lost 1 base and 3 bases, in that order; junction bases with no gene match: 9. There are 18 residues in the CDR3. Here the CDR3 reads CASSVSPTGGFGANVLTF. DNA for the CDR3: TGTGCCAGCAGCGTAAGTCCTACAGGGGGATTTGGGGCCAACGTCCTGACTTTC.

This clone has just a few counts. The chain is built from TRBV4-1 and TRBJ1-6; D unresolved. Looked up from germline, CDR1 is MGHRA and CDR2 is YSYEKL. Trimming took 0 bases from V and 15 from J, leaving 9 bases between them. The CDR3 loop spans 12 amino acids. The DNA of the CDR3 is TGCGCCAGCAGCCAAGATGCTCTGCGCCTCCACTTT. Translating gives CASSQDALRLHF.

The chain joins TRBV3-1 (or the pseudogene TRBV3-2) to TRBJ2-7, with 7 bases aligning to TRBD1. Per the germline V gene, CDR1 is LGHDT and CDR2 is YNNKEL (reference sequence). The CDR3 contains 14 residues. The trim removed 4 bases at V and 3 bases at J, leaving 6 bases unmatched. The CDR3 region is CASSLQGVNYEQYF. CDR3 bases: TGTGCCAGCAGCCTCCAGGGGGTGAACTACGAGCAGTACTTC.

This clone was recorded only once. The chain joins TRBV6-2 or TRBV6-3 to TRBJ1-3; 8 positions match TRBD1. V gave up 2 bases and J gave up 0 bases; unmatched junction bases: 18. The germline gives CDR1 MNHEY, CDR2 SVGEGT. This CDR3 comprises 21 residues. The DNA of the CDR3 is TGTGCCAGCAGTTACGCACAAAGGACAGGGAAGAAGTTCGGCTCTGGAAACACCATATATTTT. Amino acids: CASSYAQRTGKKFGSGNTIYF.